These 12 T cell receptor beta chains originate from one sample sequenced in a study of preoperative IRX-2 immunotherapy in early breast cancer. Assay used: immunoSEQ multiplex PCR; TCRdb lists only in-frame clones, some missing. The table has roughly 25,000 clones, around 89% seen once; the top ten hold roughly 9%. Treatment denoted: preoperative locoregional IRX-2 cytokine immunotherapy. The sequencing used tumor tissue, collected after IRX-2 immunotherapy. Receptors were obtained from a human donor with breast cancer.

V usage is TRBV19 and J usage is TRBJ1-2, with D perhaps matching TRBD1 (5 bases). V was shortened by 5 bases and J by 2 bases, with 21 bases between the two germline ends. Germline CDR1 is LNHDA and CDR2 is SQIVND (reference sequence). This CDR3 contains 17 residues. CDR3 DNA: TGTGCCAGTAGTGCCTACACTTCGGGGACGGTAAACTATGGCTACACCTTC. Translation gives CASSAYTSGTVNYGYTF.

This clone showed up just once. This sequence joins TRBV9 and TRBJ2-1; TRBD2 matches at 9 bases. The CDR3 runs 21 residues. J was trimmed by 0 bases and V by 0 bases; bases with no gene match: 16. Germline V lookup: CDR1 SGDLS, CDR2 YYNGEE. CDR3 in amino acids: CASSVGLSWRGGLSSYNEQFF. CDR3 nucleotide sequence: TGTGCCAGCAGCGTAGGTCTATCGTGGCGGGGGGGGCTAAGCTCCTACAATGAGCAGTTCTTC.

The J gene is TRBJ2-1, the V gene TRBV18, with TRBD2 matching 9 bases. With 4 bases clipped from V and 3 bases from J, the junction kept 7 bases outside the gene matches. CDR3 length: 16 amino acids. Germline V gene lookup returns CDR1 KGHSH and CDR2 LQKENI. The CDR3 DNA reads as TGTGCCAGCTCACTGGCTAGCGGGAACAACTACAATGAGCAGTTCTTC. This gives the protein CASSLASGNNYNEQFF.

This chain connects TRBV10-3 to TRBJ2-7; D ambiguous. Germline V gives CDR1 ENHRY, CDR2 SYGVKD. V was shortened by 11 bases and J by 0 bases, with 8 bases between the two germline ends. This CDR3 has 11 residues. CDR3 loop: CAARNSYEQYF. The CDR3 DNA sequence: TGTGCCGCCCGGAACTCCTACGAGCAGTACTTC.

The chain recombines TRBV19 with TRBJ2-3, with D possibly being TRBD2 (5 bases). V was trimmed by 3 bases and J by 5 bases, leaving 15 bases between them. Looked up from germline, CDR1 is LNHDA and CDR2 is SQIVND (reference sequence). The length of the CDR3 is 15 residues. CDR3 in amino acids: CASSILLDGVDTQYF. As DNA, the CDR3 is TGTGCCAGTAGTATTCTACTAGATGGGGTAGATACGCAGTATTTT.

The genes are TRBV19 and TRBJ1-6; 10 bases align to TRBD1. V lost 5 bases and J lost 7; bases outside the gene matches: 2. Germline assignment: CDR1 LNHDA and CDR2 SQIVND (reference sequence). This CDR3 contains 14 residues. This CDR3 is CASSWGQGNSPLHF. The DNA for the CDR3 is TGTGCCAGTAGTTGGGGACAGGGGAATTCACCCCTCCACTTT.

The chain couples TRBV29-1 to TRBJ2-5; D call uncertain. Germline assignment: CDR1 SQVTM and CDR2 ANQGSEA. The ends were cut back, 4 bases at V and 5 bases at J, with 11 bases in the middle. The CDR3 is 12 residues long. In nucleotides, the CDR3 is TGCAGCGTTGGGCTTGGTTGGGAGACCCAGTACTTC. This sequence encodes CSVGLGWETQYF.

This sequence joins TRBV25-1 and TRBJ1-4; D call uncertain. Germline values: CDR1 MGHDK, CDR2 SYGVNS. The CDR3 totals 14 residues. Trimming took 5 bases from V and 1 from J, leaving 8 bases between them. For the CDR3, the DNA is TGTGCCAGCAGTCTTTCCGGAACTAATGAAAAACTGTTTTTT. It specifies CASSLSGTNEKLFF.

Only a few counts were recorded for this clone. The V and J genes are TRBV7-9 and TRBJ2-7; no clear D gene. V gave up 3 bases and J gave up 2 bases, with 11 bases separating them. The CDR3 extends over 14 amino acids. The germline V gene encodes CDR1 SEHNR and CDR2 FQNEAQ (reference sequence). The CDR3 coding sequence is TGTGCCAGCAGCTTTTCGGGCAGCGCCTACGAGCAGTACTTC. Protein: CASSFSGSAYEQYF.

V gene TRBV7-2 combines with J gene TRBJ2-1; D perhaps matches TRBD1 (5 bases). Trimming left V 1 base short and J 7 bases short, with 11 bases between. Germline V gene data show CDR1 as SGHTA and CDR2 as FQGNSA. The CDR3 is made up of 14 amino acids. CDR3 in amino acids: CASSLVHRQNEQFF. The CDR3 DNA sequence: TGTGCCAGCAGCTTAGTCCACAGGCAAAATGAGCAGTTCTTC.

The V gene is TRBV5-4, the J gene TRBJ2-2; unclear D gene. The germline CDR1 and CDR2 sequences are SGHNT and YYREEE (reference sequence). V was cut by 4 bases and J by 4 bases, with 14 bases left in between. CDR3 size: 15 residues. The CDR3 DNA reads TGTGCCAGCAGCCTTCCGGGTTTGGCCACCGGGGAGCTGTTTTTT. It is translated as CASSLPGLATGELFF.

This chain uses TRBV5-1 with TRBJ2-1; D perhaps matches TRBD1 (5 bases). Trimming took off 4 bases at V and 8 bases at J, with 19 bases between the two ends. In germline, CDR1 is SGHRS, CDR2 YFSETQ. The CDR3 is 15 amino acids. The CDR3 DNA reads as TGCGCCAGCAGCCTCCGGACACTTCTGGGCCATGAGCAGTTCTTC. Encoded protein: CASSLRTLLGHEQFF.